The 3 T cell receptor beta chains presented below share a single source sample, sequenced in a study of regulatory T cells in long-lasting Graves disease. Documented time point: newly diagnosed GD, antithyroid drugs for less than 3 months. Researchers made the TCR library from RNA that was extracted from PBMCs. Construction of the TCR beta libraries employed iRepertoire HTBI primers in conjunction with Arm-PCR of CDR3 regions. MiXCR was run by TCRdb on the multiplex PCR reads, yielding one entry per CDR3 protein. The sample contains roughly 420,000 distinct CDR3 sequences, 16% of which appear only once. The same data also went into a second study, on T cells in Graves' hyperthyroidism and ophthalmopathy.

The sequences come from peripheral blood mononuclear cells (PBMCs), collected at new diagnosis, from a patient treated with antithyroid drugs. The receptors were gathered from a woman in her twenties or thirties with Graves disease.

This clonotype was recorded many times. This chain uses TRBV18 with TRBJ2-7; 8 bases are a match to TRBD1. The CDR3 is 14 amino acids. Germline trimming cut 4 bases from V and 4 bases from J; bases unmatched to any gene: 6. Germline V gives CDR1 KGHSH, CDR2 LQKENI. CDR3 sequence (DNA): TGTGCCAGCTCACTCCGGGACAGGTTGTACGAGCAGTACTTC. Its protein product is CASSLRDRLYEQYF.

This sequence joins TRBV20-1 and TRBJ2-1; 14 bases map to TRBD2. The CDR3 extends over 15 amino acids. Trimming removed 6 bases from V and 6 bases from J; junction bases left unmatched: 7. Per the germline V gene, CDR1 is DFQATT and CDR2 is SNEGSKA (reference sequence). The CDR3 is CSAAGLAGVGNEQFF. CDR3 nucleotide sequence: TGCAGTGCCGCGGGACTAGCGGGAGTCGGCAATGAGCAGTTCTTC.

This clonotype has ten or more counts. The chain joins TRBV5-1 to TRBJ2-1, with D hard to call. The V gene's germline CDR1 is SGHRS and CDR2 YFSETQ. The CDR3 is 11 residues long. Between the trimmed V and J ends, which lost 3 bases and 10 bases, there was a span of 8 bases. Here the CDR3 reads CASSSDSEQFF. The CDR3 DNA reads TGCGCCAGCAGCTCGGATAGCGAGCAGTTCTTC. Variable domain in full (rest from reference TRBV5-1 and TRBJ2-1): KAGVTQTPRYLIKTRGQQVTLSCSPISGHRSVSWYQQTPGQGLQFLFEYFSETQRNKGNFPGRFSGRQFSNSRSEMNVSTLELGDSALYLCASSSDSEQFFGPGTRLTVL.